This TCR beta chain was captured by sequencing in a study of control samples from healthy donors and cancer patients. V lost 4 bases, J lost 0 bases, and 4 bases stayed unmatched. Germline V gives CDR1 SGHRS, CDR2 YFSETQ. The CDR3 is 15 residues long. Assay used: immunoSEQ multiplex PCR; TCRdb lists only in-frame clones, some missing. The sample lists roughly 170,000 clones; 94% were seen once. The specimen sequenced was blood. The receptor was isolated from a woman aged 18-29 years in good health. This chain joins TRBV5-1 and TRBJ1-3; 7 bases line up with TRBD1. In DNA, the CDR3 is TGCGCCAGCAGCGCGGGACAGCTCTCTGGAAACACCATATATTTT. The encoded protein is CASSAGQLSGNTIYF. The full variable domain, with the rest looked up from reference TRBV5-1 and TRBJ1-3, is KAGVTQTPRYLIKTRGQQVTLSCSPISGHRSVSWYQQTPGQGLQFLFEYFSETQRNKGNFPGRFSGRQFSNSRSEMNVSTLELGDSALYLCASSAGQLSGNTIYFGEGSWLTVV.